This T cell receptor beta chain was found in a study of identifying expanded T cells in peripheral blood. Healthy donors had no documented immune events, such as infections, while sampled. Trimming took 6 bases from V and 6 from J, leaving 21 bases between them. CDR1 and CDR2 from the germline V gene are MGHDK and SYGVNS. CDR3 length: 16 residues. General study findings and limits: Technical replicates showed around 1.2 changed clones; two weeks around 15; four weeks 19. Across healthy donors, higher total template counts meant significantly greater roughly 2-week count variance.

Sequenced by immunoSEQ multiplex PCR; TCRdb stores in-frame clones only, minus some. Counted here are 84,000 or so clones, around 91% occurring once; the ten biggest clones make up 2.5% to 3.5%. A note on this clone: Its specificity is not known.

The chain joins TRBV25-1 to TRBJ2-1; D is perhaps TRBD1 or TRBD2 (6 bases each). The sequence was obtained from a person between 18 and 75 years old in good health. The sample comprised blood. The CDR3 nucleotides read TGTGCCAGCAGAGGGGGTGGGGGGCTTTCGGTCAATGAGCAGTTCTTC. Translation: CASRGGGGLSVNEQFF. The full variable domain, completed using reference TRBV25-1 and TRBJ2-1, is EADIYQTPRYLVIGTGKKITLECSQTMGHDKMYWYQQDPGMELHLIHYSYGVNSTEKGDLSSESTVSRIRTEHFPLTLESARPSHTSQYLCASRGGGGLSVNEQFFGPGTRLTVL.